This T cell receptor (beta chain) was recovered during a study of shared clonotypes between healthy human individuals. CDR3 length: 14 amino acids. Looked up from germline, CDR1 is SQVTM and CDR2 is ANQGSEA. This clone was recorded only once. With a far larger clone one base away, a read error is the likely cause. Other DNA sequences of this sample code for an identical CDR3. Using immunoSEQ multiplex PCR, the repertoire was profiled, and TCRdb retains in-frame clones only, with some absent. The sample records hundreds of thousands of clones, roughly three quarters being singletons. The clonotype comes from a woman between 40 and 55 years old in good health. Some clones in this sample may be carry-over from other donors' samples. The chain recombines TRBV29-1 with TRBJ1-2; D remains ambiguous. The specimen sequenced was PBMCs. The CDR3 region is CSVEDRGSGNGYTF. The CDR3 DNA is TGCAGCGTTGAAGATCGTGGGTCTGGGAATGGCTACACCTTT.